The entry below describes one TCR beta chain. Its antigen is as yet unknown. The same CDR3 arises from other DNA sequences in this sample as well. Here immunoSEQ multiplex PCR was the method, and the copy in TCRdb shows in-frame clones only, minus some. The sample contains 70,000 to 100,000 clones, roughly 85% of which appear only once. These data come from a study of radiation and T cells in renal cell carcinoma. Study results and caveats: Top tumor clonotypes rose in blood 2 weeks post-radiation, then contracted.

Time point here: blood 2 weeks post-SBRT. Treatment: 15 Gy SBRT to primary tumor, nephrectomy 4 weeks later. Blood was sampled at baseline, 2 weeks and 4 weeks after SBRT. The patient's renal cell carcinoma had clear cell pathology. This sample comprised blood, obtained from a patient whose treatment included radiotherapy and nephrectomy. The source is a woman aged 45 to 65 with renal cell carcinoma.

CDR3 region: CASSVGTVNSPLHF. The CDR3 bases are TGTGCCAGCAGCGTAGGGACAGTGAATTCACCCCTCCACTTT. The V and J genes are TRBV9 and TRBJ1-6; D perhaps matches TRBD1 (6 bases). CDR1 and CDR2 from the germline V gene are SGDLS and YYNGEE. This CDR3 has 14 residues. The V end lost 0 bases, the J end lost 7 bases, and 8 bases lay between the germline ends.